This TCR beta chain is drawn from a study of blood T cell repertoires in COVID-19. Study at large: Material from acute and convalescent COVID-19 was sourced from the United States, Italy and Spain.

The germline gives CDR1 MNHEY, CDR2 SVGAGI. The CDR3 runs to 16 residues. The V and J ends lost 2 bases and 6 bases respectively, with 19 bases between them. Original processing methods: Amplifying reference gene primers gave estimates of nucleated cell counts. TCRdb's copy holds only in-frame clones and misses some; the assay was immunoSEQ multiplex PCR. V, J and clone size derive from that table, while D and trimming were established from the DNA sequence. The sample shows some 88,000 clones, 75% to 90% of them seen only once. V and J are TRBV6-5 and TRBJ1-1; tentatively, D is TRBD1 (6 bases). Input material: peripheral blood. This sequence originates from a man aged 55 to 70 with acute or convalescent COVID-19. CDR3 DNA sequence: TGTGCCAGCAGTTACAGGGGACACCTAATTAGCCCTGAAGCTTTCTTT. It translates to CASSYRGHLISPEAFF.